This entry describes one T cell receptor (beta chain). No antigen is known for it. Assay used: immunoSEQ multiplex PCR; TCRdb lists only in-frame clones, some missing. Among 90,000 to 150,000 clones listed, around 90% were seen once. This record belongs to a study of T cell responses to AZD1222 COVID-19 vaccine. Broader study findings: Clonal diversity was possibly underestimated; the donors were predominantly white British and more often female. Regions left unmutated in variants are reportedly the target of nearly half of spike-specific TCRs.

Germline V gene data show CDR1 as MDHEN and CDR2 as SYDVKM. This CDR3 contains 16 residues. Trimming cost V 5 bases and J 0 bases, with 16 bases left between them. This TCR derives from an adult who received the MenACWY meningococcal vaccine as a control. The chain is built from TRBV28 and TRBJ1-1; no reliable D call. The sample in question was peripheral blood, obtained 28 days after the second dose of the MenACWY control vaccine. The CDR3 loop is CASSLRASLMNTEAFF. CDR3 nucleotides: TGTGCCAGCAGTCTTCGGGCCTCACTGATGAACACTGAAGCTTTCTTT. The whole variable domain, filled in from reference TRBV28 and TRBJ1-1, reads DVKVTQSSRYLVKRTGEKVFLECVQDMDHENMFWYRQDPGLGLRLIYFSYDVKMKEKGDIPEGYSVSREKKERFSLILESASTNQTSMYLCASSLRASLMNTEAFFGQGTRLTVV.